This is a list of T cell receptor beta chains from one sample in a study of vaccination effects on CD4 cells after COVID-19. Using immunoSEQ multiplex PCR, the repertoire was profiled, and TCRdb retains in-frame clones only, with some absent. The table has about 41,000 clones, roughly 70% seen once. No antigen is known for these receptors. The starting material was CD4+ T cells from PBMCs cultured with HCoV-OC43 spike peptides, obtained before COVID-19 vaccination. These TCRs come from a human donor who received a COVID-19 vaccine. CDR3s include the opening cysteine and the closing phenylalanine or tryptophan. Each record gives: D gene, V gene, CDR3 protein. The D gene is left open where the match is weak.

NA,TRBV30,CAWSLGGPGTQYF
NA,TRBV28,CASSLLPYEQYF
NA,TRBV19,CASSPRDSPLHF
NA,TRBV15,CATSRFSVLAYEQYF
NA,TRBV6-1,CASSESRNTEAFF
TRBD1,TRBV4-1,CASSHRPGQGGNYGYTF
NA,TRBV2,CASSGTGSYGYTF
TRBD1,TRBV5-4,CASSRSRDRGTGELFF
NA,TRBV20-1,CSASKNQPQHF
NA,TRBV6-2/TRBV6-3,CASSASDSTDTQYF
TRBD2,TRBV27,CASRGQGETGLAGGPWDEQFF
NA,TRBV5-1,CASSPQVENTEAFF
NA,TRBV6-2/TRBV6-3,CASSYGRLNGELFF
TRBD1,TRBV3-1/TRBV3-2,CASSLRQGGQETQYF
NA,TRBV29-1,CSVKSYEQYF
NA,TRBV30,CAWSATGTNTEAFF
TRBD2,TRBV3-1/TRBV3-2,CASSQRGTSGRGVGQFF
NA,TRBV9,CASSVGGLMNTEAFF
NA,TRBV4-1,CASSQSYGYYGYTF
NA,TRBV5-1,CASSVQTRKETQYF
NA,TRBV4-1,CASSPRGGSNQPQHF
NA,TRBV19,CASSIVMGGNQPQHF
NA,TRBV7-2,CASSLGPAGREQFF
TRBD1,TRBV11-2,CASRPTGHSSYEQYF
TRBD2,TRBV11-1,CASSLAAGTSGSETQYF
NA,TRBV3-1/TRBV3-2,CASSQDNRETEAFF
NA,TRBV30,CAWSVQVKVAGLGGFPLTDTQYF
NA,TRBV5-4,CASSQGQKNTEAFF
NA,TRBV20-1,CSARDLYEQYF
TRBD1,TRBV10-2,CASSGTGSNQPQHF
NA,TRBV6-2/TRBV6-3,CASSPILTDTTTYGYTF
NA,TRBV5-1,CASSVTLSTDTQYF
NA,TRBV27,CASSLSQRGIPDGYTF
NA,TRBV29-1,CSVDLTPGANVLTF
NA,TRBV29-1,CSVEGVARASEAFF
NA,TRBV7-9,CASSRLGELNEKLFF
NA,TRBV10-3,CAISGGDTEAFF
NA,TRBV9,CASSVDSGGTGNTIYF
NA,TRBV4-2,CASSQDSRGQPQHF
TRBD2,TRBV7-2,CASSLWGRGLDTQYF
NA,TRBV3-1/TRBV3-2,CASSQDGARNYGYTF
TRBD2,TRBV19,CASSMGGGGAGETQYF
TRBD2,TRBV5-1,CASSLASGVSTDTQYF
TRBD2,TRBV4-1,CASSQGKAGGGGDTQYF
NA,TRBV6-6,CASRDTNYGYTF
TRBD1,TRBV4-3,CASSGRQGWEATNEKLFF
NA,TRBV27,CASSSGLTKNIQYF
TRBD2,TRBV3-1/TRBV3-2,CASSPTSGGVGTGELFF
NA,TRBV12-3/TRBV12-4,CASSLLRVDTQYF
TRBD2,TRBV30,CAWKSLAGGPDTQYF
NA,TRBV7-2,CASSSRGSYEQYF